This TCR beta chain comes out of a study of cytomegalovirus exposure and HLA in healthy donors. The PCR employed 60 Vbeta primers together with 13 Jbeta primers. Sequencing was performed with immunoSEQ multiplex PCR; in TCRdb, only in-frame clones are kept and a portion is missing. The sample holds about 120,000 clones; around three quarters are singletons and the top ten take about 3.3%. Per the germline V gene, CDR1 is MGHRA and CDR2 is YSYEKL. J gave up 7 bases and V 6 bases, and 12 bases lay outside the gene matches. This CDR3 has 15 amino acids. The rearrangement links TRBV4-1 to TRBJ2-1; 7 bases match TRBD2. The sequence derives from a woman in her 30s in good health and CMV-seropositive. The material sequenced was PBMCs. CDR3 DNA sequence: TGCGCCAGCAGGCTCCATAGCGGGCCCGGGAATGAGCAGTTCTTC. Amino acids: CASRLHSGPGNEQFF.